Below, 24 T cell receptor beta chains from the same sample are listed, as sequenced in a study of blood T cells in healthy people across ages. The authors ran a second PCR of roughly 6 to 12 cycles using a sample-barcoded 5' primer and a J-beta primer mix. Each CDR3 protein gets one entry after TCRdb re-called the 5' RACE reads with MiXCR. This table has hundreds of thousands of distinct CDR3 sequences, roughly 44% appearing once. Sequenced: blood. The origin of the receptors is a woman aged 60 to 75 in good health.

The table lists this clonotype with a few counts. The rearrangement uses TRBV2 and TRBJ2-7; tentative D call: TRBD2 (5 bases). Germline V gene sequence: CDR1 SNHLY, CDR2 FYNNEI. Trimming pared 1 base from V and 4 bases from J, leaving 14 bases between. This CDR3 contains 15 residues. The CDR3 sequence is CASSEGLSPSYEQYF. CDR3 in DNA: TGTGCCAGCAGTGAAGGACTATCTCCTTCTTACGAGCAGTACTTC. The whole variable domain, remainder taken from reference TRBV2 and TRBJ2-7, is EPEVTQTPSHQVTQMGQEVILRCVPISNHLYFYWYRQILGQKVEFLVSFYNNEISEKSEIFDDQFSVERPDGSNFTLKIRSTKLEDSAMYFCASSEGLSPSYEQYFGPGTRLTVT.

The gene calls are TRBV4-1 and TRBJ2-1; 9 bases align to TRBD2. Gene TRBJ2-7 matches the end of the DNA better, so the J call may be wrong. The CDR3 runs 18 residues. The germline V gene encodes CDR1 MGHRA and CDR2 YSYEKL. The CDR3 DNA reads as TGCGCCAGCAGCCAAGCGTTGGTAGCGGGAGCTCCCTACAATGAGCAGTACTTC. Protein product: CASSQALVAGAPYNEQYF.

The chain has TRBV20-1 and TRBJ1-3; 10 bases map to TRBD1. From germline, CDR1 is DFQATT and CDR2 SNEGSKA (reference sequence). J lost 5 bases, V lost 1 base, and 5 bases had no gene match. The CDR3 consists of 15 residues. CDR3 protein: CSARGATGGRNTIYF. CDR3 DNA sequence: TGCAGTGCTAGAGGGGCGACAGGGGGCCGAAACACCATATATTTT.

The gene calls are TRBV20-1 and TRBJ2-5; TRBD2 matches at 9 bases. This CDR3 is built from 14 residues. The ends lost 3 bases at V and 4 bases at J; junction bases unmatched: 6. Germline values: CDR1 DFQATT, CDR2 SNEGSKA (reference sequence). The CDR3 reads CSASSGGWGETQYF. CDR3 in DNA: TGCAGTGCTAGTAGCGGGGGCTGGGGAGAGACCCAGTACTTC.

This clonotype has a single count. The V and J genes are TRBV20-1 and TRBJ2-3; the match to TRBD2 covers 7 bases. Germline V gene lookup returns CDR1 DFQATT and CDR2 SNEGSKA (reference sequence). The CDR3 runs to 14 residues. V was clipped by 4 bases and J by 5 bases; unmatched bases: 9. Written as DNA, the CDR3 is TGCAGTGCTATCCCGGGGGGAGGGGTAGATACGCAGTATTTT. Its translation: CSAIPGGGVDTQYF.

The chain couples TRBV9 to TRBJ2-2; unclear D gene. CDR1 and CDR2 (germline): SGDLS, YYNGEE. The CDR3 consists of 15 residues. Between the trimmed V and J ends, which lost 2 bases and 1 base, there was a span of 9 bases. CDR3 sequence (DNA): TGTGCCAGCAGCGTTACCAATAGGAACACCGGGGAGCTGTTTTTT. It encodes CASSVTNRNTGELFF.

This clonotype has at least ten counts. The chain couples TRBV6-2 or TRBV6-3 to TRBJ1-2, with D perhaps TRBD1 (5 bases). Germline loops: CDR1 MNHEY, CDR2 SVGEGT. The CDR3 extends over 13 amino acids. The germline V and J ends were trimmed by 7 bases and 4 bases, with 13 bases remaining between them. For the CDR3, the DNA is TGTGCCAGCATCGCGGCAGGGTCCTATGGCTACACCTTC. This gives the protein CASIAAGSYGYTF.

The rearrangement uses TRBV29-1 and TRBJ1-4, with TRBD1 identical over 8 bases. V lost 6 bases and J lost 7; bases outside the gene matches: 7. Germline V lookup: CDR1 SQVTM, CDR2 ANQGSEA. The CDR3 totals 13 residues. For the CDR3, the DNA is TGCAGCGTCCCACAGGGGGAGAGTGAAAAACTGTTTTTT. It encodes CSVPQGESEKLFF.

This clonotype was detected a few times. The rearrangement links TRBV6-4 to TRBJ2-6; unclear D gene. This CDR3 is 14 amino acids long. Germline lookup yields CDR1 MRHNA and CDR2 SNTAGT. Trimming cost V 5 bases and J 0 bases, with 5 bases left between them. For the CDR3, the DNA is TGTGCCAGCAGTACTTTCTCTGGGGCCAACGTCCTGACTTTC. It codes for CASSTFSGANVLTF.

The CDR3 DNA sequence: TGCAGCGTTGGTGAGGGGGGAACTGAAGCTTTCTTT. Its translation is CSVGEGGTEAFF. The rearrangement uses TRBV29-1 and TRBJ1-1; TRBD1 might be the D (6 bases). Germline values: CDR1 SQVTM, CDR2 ANQGSEA. V was pared by 4 bases and J by 5 bases, with 11 bases between. This CDR3 is built from 12 residues.

CDR3 sequence: CASSPLDRNEQYF. CDR3 nucleotide sequence: TGTGCCAGCAGTCCTTTGGACAGGAACGAGCAGTACTTC. The chain couples TRBV6-5 to TRBJ2-7, with TRBD1 identical over 7 bases. This CDR3 has 13 amino acids. The V and J ends lost 5 bases and 5 bases, in that order; junction bases with no gene match: 6. CDR1 and CDR2 from the germline V gene are MNHEY and SVGAGI.

V is TRBV6-1 and J is TRBJ2-3; 10 nucleotides match TRBD1. Losses at the gene ends were 7 bases for V and 3 bases for J; bases not matched to a gene: 13. The CDR3 has 17 amino acids. CDR1 is MNHNS and CDR2 is SASEGT in the germline V gene. The CDR3 region is CASNPSPTGGRTDTQYF. The CDR3 DNA reads TGTGCCAGCAATCCCTCCCCGACAGGGGGCAGGACAGATACGCAGTATTTT.

The chain recombines TRBV10-3 with TRBJ2-1; D is perhaps TRBD1 (6 bases). The CDR3 length is 12 residues. Germline CDR1 reads ENHRY; CDR2 reads SYGVKD. The V gene lost 5 bases and the J gene lost 7 bases, with 9 bases spanning the gap. Written as DNA, the CDR3 is TGTGCCATCAGTCCTACAGGGAATGAGCAGTTCTTC. Protein: CAISPTGNEQFF.

The chain is built from TRBV6-2 or TRBV6-3 and TRBJ2-3; TRBD2 agrees at 10 bases. V lost 6 bases and J lost 1; bases outside the gene matches: 4. The CDR3 consists of 15 residues. CDR1 MNHEY and CDR2 SVGEGT come from the germline V gene. CDR3 DNA: TGTGCCAGCAGCTGGACTAGCGGACGCACAGATACGCAGTATTTT. Its protein is CASSWTSGRTDTQYF.

The genes are TRBV5-1 and TRBJ2-7, with a weak D call TRBD2 (6 bases). CDR1 and CDR2 from the germline V gene are SGHRS and YFSETQ. The CDR3 has 16 residues. V lost 2 bases and J lost 7, with 22 bases in between. CDR3 in amino acids: CASSFSGPAGYNEQYF. CDR3 coding DNA: TGCGCCAGCAGCTTTTCAGGGCCAGCGGGTTACAATGAGCAGTACTTC.

This chain uses TRBV12-3 or TRBV12-4 with TRBJ1-2; no clear D gene. The CDR3 is 12 residues long. The CDR3 sequence is CVSNTEDYGYTF. The CDR3 nucleotides are TGTGTCAGTAACACAGAGGACTATGGCTACACCTTC.

This clonotype has just a few counts. The rearrangement links TRBV7-9 to TRBJ1-4; perhaps TRBD1 as D (6 bases). The V gene's germline CDR1 is SEHNR and CDR2 FQNEAQ (reference sequence). CDR3 length: 14 residues. Trimming stripped 1 base from V and 8 bases from J, with 11 bases between. Written as DNA, the CDR3 is TGTGCCAGCAGCTTAGACACAGGGTCCGAAAAACTGTTTTTT. It yields the protein CASSLDTGSEKLFF.

The V and J genes are TRBV21-1 and TRBJ2-7; whether TRBD1, the table's D call, matches the DNA was not checked. TRBV21-1 has pseudogene status. This CDR3 comprises 15 residues. Here the CDR3 reads CASSAPSETGYEQYF. Here the CDR3 DNA reads TGTGCCAGCAGCGCACCTAGCGAGACAGGCTACGAGCAGTACTTC.

This chain uses TRBV19 with TRBJ2-1; 9 bases fit TRBD1. Per germline, CDR1 LNHDA and CDR2 SQIVND (reference sequence). The CDR3 totals 14 residues. V gave up 10 bases and J gave up 3 bases; unmatched junction bases: 7. The CDR3: CATSGQGDYNEQFF. In DNA form, the CDR3 reads TGTGCCACCTCGGGACAGGGTGACTACAATGAGCAGTTCTTC. Full variable domain (rest looked up from reference TRBV19 and TRBJ2-1): DGGITQSPKYLFRKEGQNVTLSCEQNLNHDAMYWYRQDPGQGLRLIYYSQIVNDFQKGDIAEGYSVSREKKESFPLTVTSAQKNPTAFYLCATSGQGDYNEQFFGPGTRLTVL.

This clonotype appeared many times. The rearrangement joins TRBV4-2 to TRBJ2-1, with 9 bases matching TRBD2. Per the germline V gene, CDR1 is LGHNA and CDR2 is YNFKEQ. V was pared by 3 bases and J by 6 bases, with 9 bases of the junction left unmatched. The CDR3 is 16 residues long. CDR3: CASSQQTSGNFNEQFF. For the CDR3, the DNA is TGTGCCAGCAGCCAGCAGACTAGCGGAAACTTCAATGAGCAGTTCTTC.

On this clonotype itself: This may come from a read error, since a much larger clone is one base off. The rearrangement links TRBV5-5 to TRBJ2-1; D is unclear. Germline V gene lookup returns CDR1 SGHKS and CDR2 YYEKEE (reference sequence). The CDR3 totals 12 residues. V dropped 4 bases and J dropped 3 bases, with 5 bases sitting between them. The CDR3 DNA is TGTGCCAGCAGCCAAAACTACAATGAGCAGTTCTTC. Its protein is CASSQNYNEQFF.

This clonotype came up a few times. The chain carries TRBV11-2 and TRBJ2-4; 12 bases are a match to TRBD2. The J call is in doubt because the DNA end fits TRBJ2-5 better. The germline V gene encodes CDR1 SGHAT and CDR2 FQNNGV. The CDR3 extends over 15 amino acids. As DNA, the CDR3 is TGTGCCAGCAGCTCTAGCGGGGGGGCCTCGGAGACCCAGTACTTC. Translating gives CASSSSGGASETQYF.

The J gene is TRBJ2-1, the V gene TRBV20-1; 15 bases align to TRBD2. The V gene end was trimmed by 6 bases and the J gene end by 1 base; junction bases not matched to a gene: 7. The CDR3 spans 17 residues. The germline gives CDR1 DFQATT, CDR2 SNEGSKA (reference sequence). CDR3 in amino acids: CSADSGTSGRSYNEQFF. CDR3 sequence (DNA): TGCAGTGCAGATAGCGGGACTAGCGGGAGGTCCTACAATGAGCAGTTCTTC.

This clonotype was detected ten times or more. The chain combines TRBV7-2 with TRBJ2-1, with D possibly matching TRBD2 (6 bases). CDR1 is SGHTA, CDR2 FQGNSA, per germline. The CDR3 is 13 amino acids. The V end lost 7 bases, the J end lost 9 bases, and 16 bases lay between the germline ends. Here the CDR3 reads CASTRRLGGEQFF. The DNA of the CDR3 is TGTGCCAGCACCAGGAGGTTGGGAGGTGAGCAGTTCTTC.